One and the same sample provided the 20 T cell receptor beta chains below, sequenced in a study of T cells in Graves' hyperthyroidism and ophthalmopathy. From RNA transcripts, TCR beta CDR3 regions were amplified. The HTBI primer set was used in a first-round RT-PCR of the TCR CDR3. TCRdb redid the calling of the multiplex PCR reads with MiXCR, one entry per CDR3 protein. Of approximately 590,000 distinct CDR3 sequences detected, approximately 14% appear once; the ten largest clones hold 7.3%. The sample comprised blood. The source of these receptors is a woman aged 25 to 39 with Graves' hyperthyroidism.

Points on this clonotype: A read error may be the cause here, since a much bigger clone is one base away. The chain combines TRBV7-2 with TRBJ2-2, with D possibly TRBD2 on 5 matching bases. Germline lookup yields CDR1 SGHTA and CDR2 FQGNSA. The CDR3 runs 14 residues. The germline V and J ends were trimmed by 3 bases and 3 bases, with 8 bases remaining between them. CDR3 coding DNA: TGTGCCAGCAGCTTCAGCGGATACACCGGGGAGCTGTTTTTT. Translating gives CASSFSGYTGELFF.

V and J are TRBV19 and TRBJ1-1, with D possibly being TRBD1 (5 bases). The length of the CDR3 is 12 residues. The V end lost 3 bases, the J end lost 7 bases, and 9 bases lay between the germline ends. Germline CDR1 and CDR2: LNHDA and SQIVND (reference sequence). The CDR3 region has the DNA TGTGCCAGTAGTATGGACACTAGTGAAGCTTTCTTT. Amino acid sequence: CASSMDTSEAFF. Full variable domain (missing parts from reference TRBV19 and TRBJ1-1): DGGITQSPKYLFRKEGQNVTLSCEQNLNHDAMYWYRQDPGQGLRLIYYSQIVNDFQKGDIAEGYSVSREKKESFPLTVTSAQKNPTAFYLCASSMDTSEAFFGQGTRLTVV.

The table lists this clonotype with many counts. The chain joins TRBV6-2 or TRBV6-3 to TRBJ2-3, with 10 bases identical to TRBD1. The CDR3 runs 19 residues. The germline V gene has CDR1 MNHEY and CDR2 SVGEGT. Trimming at V came to 0 bases and at J to 2 bases, leaving 11 bases not matched to a gene. Here the CDR3 DNA reads TGTGCCAGCAGTTACTCGAGCGGGACAGGGGATCGGTACACAGATACGCAGTATTTT. This encodes CASSYSSGTGDRYTDTQYF.

The chain has TRBV15 and TRBJ1-5, with 9 positions matching TRBD1. This CDR3 has 17 residues. V was pared by 1 base and J by 2 bases, with 6 bases of the junction left unmatched. The germline V gene has CDR1 LNHNV and CDR2 YYDKDF (reference sequence). CDR3 DNA sequence: TGTGCCACCAGCAGAGGTGAGGACAGGGGAGGCAATCAGCCCCAGCATTTT. Its protein product is CATSRGEDRGGNQPQHF.

The chain joins TRBV7-3 to TRBJ2-1; TRBD2 agrees at 8 bases. J was trimmed by 7 bases and V by 2 bases; bases with no gene match: 7. CDR1 is SGHTA and CDR2 is FQGTGA in the germline V gene. The CDR3 covers 15 residues. CDR3: CASSLLAGGFNEQFF. The CDR3 nucleotides read TGTGCCAGCAGCTTATTGGCGGGGGGCTTTAATGAGCAGTTCTTC.

This clonotype was counted at least ten times. This chain connects TRBV28 to TRBJ1-6; TRBD1 is a possible D gene (5 bases). The CDR3 covers 17 residues. V was clipped by 5 bases and J by 7 bases, with 21 bases between them. Germline V gene lookup returns CDR1 MDHEN and CDR2 SYDVKM. The CDR3 region has the DNA TGTGCCAGCAGTCCTCTCGTGCAGGGATCGGGGAATTCACCCCTCCACTTT. Translation: CASSPLVQGSGNSPLHF.

This clonotype was detected many times. V and J are TRBV11-3 and TRBJ2-1; 8 positions match TRBD1. V dropped 5 bases and J dropped 7; count of bases not matched to a gene: 7. In germline, CDR1 is SGHNT, CDR2 YENEEA. The CDR3 totals 14 residues. In DNA form, the CDR3 reads TGTGCCAGCAGCGTAGGCAGGACAGGGAATGAGCAGTTCTTC. It is translated as CASSVGRTGNEQFF.

In this sample, this clonotype turned up many times. This sequence joins TRBV11-3 and TRBJ2-2; D unresolved. The V gene lost 3 bases and the J gene lost 5 bases, with 16 bases spanning the gap. Germline loops: CDR1 SGHNT, CDR2 YENEEA. The CDR3 runs 16 residues. CDR3 bases: TGTGCCAGCAGCTTGTCGGCCTCGATGGGGACCGGGGAGCTGTTTTTT. Encoded protein: CASSLSASMGTGELFF.

This clonotype has a count of ten or more. The chain joins TRBV2 to TRBJ2-7, with 7 bases that match TRBD2. After removal of 6 bases from V and 13 bases from J, the junction contained 12 bases not matched to a gene. The germline V gene has CDR1 SNHLY and CDR2 FYNNEI. The CDR3 spans 12 residues. Here the CDR3 reads CASSLADGGQYF. Here the CDR3 DNA reads TGTGCCAGCAGCCTAGCGGACGGGGGTCAATACTTC.

This clonotype was counted many times. This sequence joins TRBV7-9 and TRBJ1-1; no clear D gene. This CDR3 has 11 amino acids. The V end lost 3 bases, the J end lost 3 bases, and 2 bases lay between the germline ends. Germline loops: CDR1 SEHNR, CDR2 FQNEAQ (reference sequence). The CDR3 reads CASSLDTEAFF. CDR3 coding DNA: TGTGCCAGCAGCTTGGACACTGAAGCTTTCTTT.

This clonotype turned up a few times. This chain uses TRBV10-3 with TRBJ2-7; 8 positions agree with TRBD1. The CDR3 loop spans 15 amino acids. CDR1 ENHRY and CDR2 SYGVKD come from the germline V gene. Unmatched junction bases numbered 12, after V lost 7 bases and J lost 4 bases. CDR3: CAITDRETSKYEQYF. In nucleotides, the CDR3 is TGTGCCATCACGGACAGGGAAACCTCTAAATACGAGCAGTACTTC.

This clonotype was found many times. V gene TRBV5-1 combines with J gene TRBJ2-1; 11 bases are a match to TRBD1. The germline CDR1 and CDR2 sequences are SGHRS and YFSETQ. After removal of 4 bases from V and 4 bases from J, the junction contained 13 bases not matched to a gene. CDR3 length: 18 amino acids. The CDR3 protein is CASSPQIGTGGSYNEQFF. CDR3 DNA sequence: TGCGCCAGCAGCCCGCAGATTGGGACAGGGGGATCATACAATGAGCAGTTCTTC. The entire variable domain, with the rest obtained from reference TRBV5-1 and TRBJ2-1, is as follows: KAGVTQTPRYLIKTRGQQVTLSCSPISGHRSVSWYQQTPGQGLQFLFEYFSETQRNKGNFPGRFSGRQFSNSRSEMNVSTLELGDSALYLCASSPQIGTGGSYNEQFFGPGTRLTVL.

This sequence joins TRBV20-1 and TRBJ2-1; possibly TRBD2 for D (5 bases). Germline CDR1 and CDR2: DFQATT and SNEGSKA (reference sequence). The CDR3 contains 16 residues. Trimming pared 2 bases from V and 4 bases from J, leaving 18 bases between. The DNA for the CDR3 is TGCAGTGCTAGAAGATCCCGGGGATACCAATACAATGAGCAGTTCTTC. The encoded protein is CSARRSRGYQYNEQFF.

With regard to this clonotype: A much larger clonotype is one base distant, so this may be a read error. The chain uses TRBV2 and TRBJ2-5; 9 positions match TRBD1. This CDR3 contains 12 residues. The germline CDR1 and CDR2 sequences are SNHLY and FYNNEI. This CDR3 reads CASRTGGGTQHF. The CDR3 DNA sequence: TGTGCCAGCAGAACAGGGGGCGGGACCCAGCACTTC.

This clonotype was counted ten times or more. The chain couples TRBV18 to TRBJ1-5; D gene uncertain. Germline CDR1 reads KGHSH; CDR2 reads LQKENI. V was trimmed by 2 bases and J by 0 bases, leaving 8 bases between them. The CDR3 has 15 residues. The CDR3 sequence: CASSPTANSNQPQHF. CDR3 nucleotides: TGTGCCAGCTCACCAACAGCGAATAGCAATCAGCCCCAGCATTTT.

V is TRBV5-1 and J is TRBJ2-3, with TRBD2 as a possible D gene (6 bases). The CDR3 is 13 residues long. Germline CDR1 reads SGHRS; CDR2 reads YFSETQ. Trimming stripped 0 bases from V and 10 bases from J, with 12 bases between. As DNA, the CDR3 is TGCGCCAGCAGCTTGGTCGGGGGAGTGGCGCAGTATTTT. This gives the protein CASSLVGGVAQYF.

The chain joins TRBV20-1 to TRBJ2-7; tentatively, D is TRBD2 (7 bases). V was trimmed by 6 bases and J by 5 bases, leaving 17 bases between them. The CDR3 covers 13 residues. Germline assignment: CDR1 DFQATT and CDR2 SNEGSKA (reference sequence). As DNA, the CDR3 is TGCAGTGCGTCGGGGGCGGGAGCCCACGAGCAGTACTTC. Translated: CSASGAGAHEQYF.

This rearrangement joins TRBV29-1 to TRBJ2-1; TRBD2 aligns across 8 bases. The CDR3 loop spans 18 amino acids. After removal of 3 bases from V and 0 bases from J, the junction contained 13 bases not matched to a gene. The germline CDR1 and CDR2 sequences are SQVTM and ANQGSEA. The CDR3 sequence: CSVDGGGHAGSSYNEQFF. The CDR3 DNA is TGCAGCGTTGACGGGGGGGGCCATGCAGGAAGCTCCTACAATGAGCAGTTCTTC.

A note on this clonotype: One base away lies a much larger clone, so this may be a sequencing read error. The CDR3 does not close with the conserved phenylalanine or tryptophan, likely indicating a read error. The genes are TRBV6-2 or TRBV6-3 and TRBJ2-3; the match to TRBD2 covers 8 bases. The V gene's germline CDR1 is MNHEY and CDR2 SVGEGT. Trimming took 6 bases from V and 3 from J; bases not matched to a gene: 2. CDR3 length: 13 residues. In DNA, the CDR3 is TGTGCCAGCAGGCGGGAGGTGACAGATACGCAGTATATT. Protein product: CASRREVTDTQYI.

This clonotype was counted ten times or more. The chain carries TRBV6-1 and TRBJ2-2, with no clear D. Germline V lookup: CDR1 MNHNS, CDR2 SASEGT. The CDR3 covers 14 residues. V lost 4 bases to trimming and J lost 1 base, with 7 bases between them. This chain's CDR3 is CASSGQGNTGELFF. The CDR3 nucleotides read TGTGCCAGCAGTGGCCAAGGGAACACCGGGGAGCTGTTTTTT.